These 13 T cell receptor beta chains came from one sample sequenced in a study of Ad26.COV2.S vaccination and SARS-CoV-2 variants (dated by TCRdb to the early 2020s). This sample's time point label indicates: individuals recovered from natural SARS-CoV-2 infection. Preparation of the library involved the immunoSEQ multiplex PCR assay. TCRdb stores this immuneACCESS table with in-frame sequences only. Part of the clones is absent; in the studies checked, under half of the shortfall reflects unresolved V genes, and no reason is known for the rest. A total of about 100,000 clones appear in this sample, 80% of them only once. The ten largest clones represent 17% of the sample. Material: peripheral blood, obtained after recovery from COVID-19. The receptors here all came from a human donor who had recovered from COVID-19.

The rearrangement uses TRBV7-2 and TRBJ2-7; the D is unclear. The V gene's germline CDR1 is SGHTA and CDR2 FQGNSA. CDR3 length: 14 amino acids. The V end was cut by 2 bases, the J end by 3 bases, with 11 bases between. The CDR3 sequence is CASSLSDSFYEQYF. The CDR3, as DNA: TGTGCCAGCAGCTTAAGTGACTCTTTCTACGAGCAGTACTTC.

This clone was seen once. The chain uses TRBV4-1 and TRBJ1-1; no reliable D call. Germline CDR1 and CDR2: MGHRA and YSYEKL. V was cut by 4 bases and J by 3 bases, with 15 bases left in between. The CDR3 contains 15 residues. CDR3 amino acids: CASSPPPREDTEAFF. The CDR3 DNA is TGCGCCAGCAGCCCTCCCCCGAGGGAGGACACTGAAGCTTTCTTT.

The chain recombines TRBV11-1 with TRBJ2-3; D is possibly TRBD1 (5 bases). Per germline, CDR1 SGHAT and CDR2 FQDESV (reference sequence). V gave up 7 bases and J gave up 0 bases, with 11 bases separating them. The CDR3 is made up of 14 amino acids. The CDR3 loop reads CASNIRGSTDTQYF. Here the CDR3 DNA reads TGTGCCAGCAACATAAGGGGCAGCACAGATACGCAGTATTTT.

The V gene is TRBV28, the J gene TRBJ2-4, with 7 bases matching TRBD1. CDR3 length: 13 amino acids. V was clipped by 6 bases and J by 6 bases; unmatched bases: 5. Per the germline V gene, CDR1 is MDHEN and CDR2 is SYDVKM. The CDR3 bases are TGTGCCAGCAGCTCCGACAGGGCAAACATTCAGTACTTC. It specifies CASSSDRANIQYF.

The chain has TRBV10-3 and TRBJ2-3; perhaps TRBD2 as D (7 bases). V lost 4 bases and J 6 bases, leaving 11 bases between the germline ends. Germline CDR1 is ENHRY and CDR2 is SYGVKD. The length of the CDR3 is 13 residues. CDR3 bases: TGTGCCATCAGTGGGGGGGGCGGGGATACGCAGTATTTT. Its translation is CAISGGGGDTQYF.

This clone was seen more than once but under ten times. The J gene is TRBJ2-1, the V gene TRBV28, with 10 bases matching TRBD2. After removal of 7 bases from V and 7 bases from J, the junction contained 7 bases not matched to a gene. This CDR3 spans 14 amino acids. Per germline, CDR1 MDHEN and CDR2 SYDVKM. This CDR3 reads CASKSGGARNEQFF. DNA of the CDR3: TGTGCCAGCAAAAGCGGGGGGGCGAGGAATGAGCAGTTCTTC.

J is TRBJ1-4 and V is TRBV2, with D possibly TRBD1 on 6 matching bases. Germline loops: CDR1 SNHLY, CDR2 FYNNEI. The CDR3 spans 13 residues. Trimming left V 8 bases short and J 8 bases short, with 15 bases between. CDR3 bases: TGTGCCAGCGCGGGGGGGGCACAAGAAAAACTGTTTTTT. This sequence encodes CASAGGAQEKLFF.

J is TRBJ1-1 and V is TRBV7-2, with D uncertain. Germline values: CDR1 SGHTA, CDR2 FQGNSA. There are 14 residues in the CDR3. Trimming took off 1 base at V and 0 bases at J, with 6 bases between the two ends. The CDR3 DNA reads TGTGCCAGCAGCTTAGGACTGATGAACACTGAAGCTTTCTTT. Protein sequence: CASSLGLMNTEAFF.

The chain is built from TRBV18 and TRBJ2-5; D is unresolved. CDR1 and CDR2 from the germline V gene are KGHSH and LQKENI. The V end was cut by 3 bases, the J end by 1 base, with 9 bases between. CDR3 length: 14 amino acids. The CDR3 reads CASSPSGTQETQYF. CDR3 bases: TGTGCCAGCTCACCCTCGGGCACCCAAGAGACCCAGTACTTC. Full variable domain (rest looked up from reference TRBV18 and TRBJ2-5): NAGVMQNPRHLVRRRGQEARLRCSPMKGHSHVYWYRQLPEEGLKFMVYLQKENIIDESGMPKERFSAEFPKEGPSILRIQQVVRGDSAAYFCASSPSGTQETQYFGPGTRLLVL.

CDR3 amino acids: CASSEVGPLHF. In DNA, the CDR3 is TGTGCCAGCAGTGAAGTTGGGCCCCTCCACTTT. The chain is built from TRBV6-1 and TRBJ1-6; D gene uncertain. V lost 1 base, J lost 13 bases, and 5 bases lay in between. In germline, CDR1 is MNHNS, CDR2 SASEGT. The CDR3 covers 11 residues.

This chain joins TRBV3-1 (or the pseudogene TRBV3-2) and TRBJ1-5; D may be TRBD1 (6 bases). The CDR3 spans 15 residues. The germline gives CDR1 LGHDT, CDR2 YNNKEL (reference sequence). Trimming took 1 base from V and 6 from J, leaving 13 bases between them. The CDR3 DNA reads TGTGCCAGCAGCCAAGGACAGGCACGAAGTCAGCCCCAGCATTTT. This gives the protein CASSQGQARSQPQHF.

This clone showed up just once. The gene calls are TRBV7-3 and TRBJ2-2; no clear D. The germline CDR1 and CDR2 sequences are SGHTA and FQGTGA. Between the trimmed V and J ends, which lost 3 bases and 2 bases, there was a span of 7 bases. This CDR3 is built from 14 residues. CDR3 loop: CASSLTRNTGELFF. DNA of the CDR3: TGTGCCAGCAGCTTGACAAGAAACACCGGGGAGCTGTTTTTT.

V and J are TRBV7-3 and TRBJ2-1, with D possibly TRBD2 on 5 matching bases. CDR3 length equals 15 residues. Between the trimmed V and J ends, which lost 2 bases and 6 bases, there was a span of 14 bases. Per germline, CDR1 SGHTA and CDR2 FQGTGA. The CDR3 coding sequence is TGTGCCAGCAGCTTAGCCGGTCCTAGCAGCAATGAGCAGTTCTTC. It yields the protein CASSLAGPSSNEQFF. Looking up the rest from reference TRBV7-3 and TRBJ2-1 gives the full variable domain: GAGVSQTPSNKVTEKGKYVELRCDPISGHTALYWYRQSLGQGPEFLIYFQGTGAADDSGLPNDRFFAVRPEGSVSTLKIQRTERGDSAVYLCASSLAGPSSNEQFFGPGTRLTVL.